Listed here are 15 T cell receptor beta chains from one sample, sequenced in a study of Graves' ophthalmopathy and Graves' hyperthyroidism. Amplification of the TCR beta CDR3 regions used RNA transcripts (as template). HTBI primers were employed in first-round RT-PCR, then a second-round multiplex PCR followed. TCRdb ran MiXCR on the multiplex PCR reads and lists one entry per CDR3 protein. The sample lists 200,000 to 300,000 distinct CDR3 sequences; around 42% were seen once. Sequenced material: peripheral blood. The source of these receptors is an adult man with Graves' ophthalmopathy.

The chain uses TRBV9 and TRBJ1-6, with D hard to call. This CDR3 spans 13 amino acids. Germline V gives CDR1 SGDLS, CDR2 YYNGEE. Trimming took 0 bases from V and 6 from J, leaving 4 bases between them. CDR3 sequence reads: CASSVAFNSPLHF. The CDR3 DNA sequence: TGTGCCAGCAGCGTAGCGTTTAATTCACCCCTCCACTTT.

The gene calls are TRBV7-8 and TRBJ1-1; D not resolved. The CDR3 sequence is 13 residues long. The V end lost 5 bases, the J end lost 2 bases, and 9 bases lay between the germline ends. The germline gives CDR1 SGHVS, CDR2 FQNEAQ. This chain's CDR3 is CASSIQLNTEAFF. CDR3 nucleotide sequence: TGTGCCAGCAGCATACAGTTAAACACTGAAGCTTTCTTT.

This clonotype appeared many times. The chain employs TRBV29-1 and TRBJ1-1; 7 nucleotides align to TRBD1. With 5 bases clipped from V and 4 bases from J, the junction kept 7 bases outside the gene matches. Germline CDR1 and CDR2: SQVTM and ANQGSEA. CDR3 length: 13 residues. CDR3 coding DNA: TGCAGCGTTTCCGGGACAGTCGTCACTGAAGCTTTCTTT. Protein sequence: CSVSGTVVTEAFF.

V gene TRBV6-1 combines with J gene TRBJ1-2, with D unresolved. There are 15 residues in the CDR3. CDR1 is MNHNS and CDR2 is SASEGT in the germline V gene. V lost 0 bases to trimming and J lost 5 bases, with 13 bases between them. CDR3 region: CASSEAQTVSYGYTF. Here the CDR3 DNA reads TGTGCCAGCAGTGAAGCACAAACAGTGTCTTATGGCTACACCTTC.

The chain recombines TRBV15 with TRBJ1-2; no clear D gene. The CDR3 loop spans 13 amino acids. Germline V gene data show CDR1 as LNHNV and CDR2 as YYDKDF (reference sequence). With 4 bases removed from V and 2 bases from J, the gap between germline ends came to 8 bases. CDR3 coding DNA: TGTGCCACCAGCAAGTTGGGAAACTATGGCTACACCTTC. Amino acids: CATSKLGNYGYTF.

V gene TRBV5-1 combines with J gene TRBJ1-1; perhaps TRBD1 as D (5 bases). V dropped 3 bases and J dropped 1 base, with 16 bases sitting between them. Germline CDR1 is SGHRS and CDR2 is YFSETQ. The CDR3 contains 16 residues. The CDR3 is CASSSYRDSGNTEAFF. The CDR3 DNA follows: TGCGCCAGCAGCTCGTATCGGGACTCGGGGAACACTGAAGCTTTCTTT.

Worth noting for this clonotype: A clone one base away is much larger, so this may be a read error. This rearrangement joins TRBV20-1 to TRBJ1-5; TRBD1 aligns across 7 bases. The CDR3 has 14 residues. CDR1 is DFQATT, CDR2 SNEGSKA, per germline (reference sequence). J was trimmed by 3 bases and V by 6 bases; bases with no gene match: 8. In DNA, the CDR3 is TGCAGTGCCTCAGCCGACAGGGACAATCAGCCCCAGCATTTT. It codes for CSASADRDNQPQHF.

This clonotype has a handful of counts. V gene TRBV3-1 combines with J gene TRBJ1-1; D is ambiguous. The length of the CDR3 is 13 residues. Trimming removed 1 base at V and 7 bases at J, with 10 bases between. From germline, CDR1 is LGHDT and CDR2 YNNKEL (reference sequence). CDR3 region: CASSQVRSGEAFF. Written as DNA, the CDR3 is TGTGCCAGCAGCCAAGTCAGGAGCGGTGAAGCTTTCTTT.

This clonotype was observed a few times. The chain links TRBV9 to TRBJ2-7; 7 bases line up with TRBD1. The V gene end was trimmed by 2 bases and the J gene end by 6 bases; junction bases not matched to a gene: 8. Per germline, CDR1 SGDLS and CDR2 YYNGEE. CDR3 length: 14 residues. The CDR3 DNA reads TGTGCCAGCAGCGTGGTTGACAGGGCGGGCGAGCAGTACTTC. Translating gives CASSVVDRAGEQYF. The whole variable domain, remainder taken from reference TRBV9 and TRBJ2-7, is DSGVTQTPKHLITATGQRVTLRCSPRSGDLSVYWYQQSLDQGLQFLIQYYNGEERAKGNILERFSAQQFPDLHSELNLSSLELGDSALYFCASSVVDRAGEQYFGPGTRLTVT.

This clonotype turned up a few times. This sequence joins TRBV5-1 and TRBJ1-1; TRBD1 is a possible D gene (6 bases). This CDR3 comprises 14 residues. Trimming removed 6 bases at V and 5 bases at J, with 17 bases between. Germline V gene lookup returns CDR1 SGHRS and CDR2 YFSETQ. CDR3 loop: CASTPQGMWTEAFF. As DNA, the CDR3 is TGCGCCAGCACCCCACAGGGTATGTGGACTGAAGCTTTCTTT.

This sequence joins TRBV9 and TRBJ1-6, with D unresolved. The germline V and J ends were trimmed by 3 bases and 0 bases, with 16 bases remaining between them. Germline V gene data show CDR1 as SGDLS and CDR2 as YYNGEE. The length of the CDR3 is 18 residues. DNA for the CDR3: TGTGCCAGCAGCGGGGCGCAGGTTTCGAGCTCCTATAATTCACCCCTCCACTTT. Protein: CASSGAQVSSSYNSPLHF.

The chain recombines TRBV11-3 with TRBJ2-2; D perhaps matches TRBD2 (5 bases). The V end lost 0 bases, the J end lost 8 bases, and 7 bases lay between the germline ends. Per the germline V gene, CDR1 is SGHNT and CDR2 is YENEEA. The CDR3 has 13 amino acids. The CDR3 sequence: CASSLDGNGELFF. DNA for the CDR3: TGTGCCAGCAGCTTAGACGGGAATGGGGAGCTGTTTTTT. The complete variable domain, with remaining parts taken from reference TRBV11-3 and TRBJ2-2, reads EAGVVQSPRYKIIEKKQPVAFWCNPISGHNTLYWYLQNLGQGPELLIRYENEEAVDDSQLPKDRFSAERLKGVDSTLKIQPAELGDSAVYLCASSLDGNGELFFGEGSRLTVL.

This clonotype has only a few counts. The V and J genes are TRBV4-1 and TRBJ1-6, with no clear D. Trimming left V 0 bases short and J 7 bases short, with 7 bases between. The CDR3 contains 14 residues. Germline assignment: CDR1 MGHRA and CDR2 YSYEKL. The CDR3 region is CASSQDYGNSPLHF. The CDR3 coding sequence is TGCGCCAGCAGCCAAGATTACGGAAATTCACCCCTCCACTTT.

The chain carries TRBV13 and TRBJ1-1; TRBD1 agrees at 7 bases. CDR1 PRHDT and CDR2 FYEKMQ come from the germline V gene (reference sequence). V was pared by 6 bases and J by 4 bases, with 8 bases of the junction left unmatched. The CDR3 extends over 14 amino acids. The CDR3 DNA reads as TGTGCCAGCAGTTTGACAGGGCGGGGCACTGAAGCTTTCTTT. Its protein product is CASSLTGRGTEAFF.

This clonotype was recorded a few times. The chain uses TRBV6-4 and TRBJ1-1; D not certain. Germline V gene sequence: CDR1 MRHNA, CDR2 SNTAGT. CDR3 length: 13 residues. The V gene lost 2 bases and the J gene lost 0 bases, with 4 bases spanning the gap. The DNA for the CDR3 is TGTGCCAGCAGTGACAACATGAACACTGAAGCTTTCTTT. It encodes CASSDNMNTEAFF.